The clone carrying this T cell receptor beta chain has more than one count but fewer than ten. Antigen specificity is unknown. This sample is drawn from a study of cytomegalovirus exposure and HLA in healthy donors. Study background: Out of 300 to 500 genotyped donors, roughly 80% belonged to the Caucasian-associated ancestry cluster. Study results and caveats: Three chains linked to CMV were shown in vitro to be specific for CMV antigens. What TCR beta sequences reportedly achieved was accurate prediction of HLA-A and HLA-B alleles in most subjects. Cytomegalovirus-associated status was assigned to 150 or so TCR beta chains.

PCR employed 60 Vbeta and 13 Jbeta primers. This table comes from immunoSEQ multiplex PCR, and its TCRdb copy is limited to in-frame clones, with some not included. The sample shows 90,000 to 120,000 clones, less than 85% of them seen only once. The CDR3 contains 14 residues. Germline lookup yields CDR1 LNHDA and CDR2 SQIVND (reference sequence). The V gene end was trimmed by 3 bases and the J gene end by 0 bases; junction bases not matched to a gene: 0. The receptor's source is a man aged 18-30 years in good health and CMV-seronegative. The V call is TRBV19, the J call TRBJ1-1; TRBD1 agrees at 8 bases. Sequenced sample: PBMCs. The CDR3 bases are TGTGCCAGTAGTATGACAGGGGTGAACACTGAAGCTTTCTTT. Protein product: CASSMTGVNTEAFF.